This T cell receptor (beta chain) was documented in a study of regulatory T cells in long-lasting Graves disease. Across the study: Recently diagnosed Graves' patients had received antithyroid drugs for under 3 months.

In its sample, this clonotype was seen many times. Its antigen is not identified. The ends were cut back, 0 bases at V and 4 bases at J, with 9 bases in the middle. Germline V gives CDR1 MNHEY, CDR2 SVGAGI. The CDR3 consists of 14 residues. Study results and caveats: Among samples with persistent disease, TRBV28, TRBJ1-2 and TRBJ2-5 were favored.

Time point noted: newly diagnosed GD, antithyroid drugs for less than 3 months. RNA extracted from PBMCs served as the sequencing template. Investigators report Graves' disease was diagnosed under American Thyroid Association guidelines. Arm-PCR of CDR3 regions and iRepertoire HTBI primers were the basis on which TCR beta libraries were built. TCRdb reanalysed the multiplex PCR reads using MiXCR and keeps one entry per CDR3 protein. The sample has some 320,000 distinct CDR3 sequences; about 18% are singletons. V gene TRBV6-5 combines with J gene TRBJ2-5; unclear D gene. The sequence was obtained from a female donor with Graves disease. The sample consisted of peripheral blood mononuclear cells (PBMCs), taken at new diagnosis, from a patient treated with antithyroid drugs. In DNA form, the CDR3 reads TGTGCCAGCAGTTACTCAAAGGGTCGAGAGACCCAGTACTTC. This gives the protein CASSYSKGRETQYF.